These 21 T cell receptor beta chains share one sample of origin, sequenced in a study of cytomegalovirus exposure and HLA in healthy donors. The PCR contained 60 Vbeta and 13 Jbeta primers. Assay used: immunoSEQ multiplex PCR; TCRdb lists only in-frame clones, some missing. Of approximately 130,000 clones in the sample, approximately 87% were seen once. Specimen: PBMCs. The receptors come from a woman aged 30 to 39 in good health and CMV-seronegative.

V and J are TRBV4-2 and TRBJ2-7; 7 positions agree with TRBD1. Unmatched junction bases numbered 10, after V lost 8 bases and J lost 3 bases. Germline V lookup: CDR1 LGHNA, CDR2 YNFKEQ. The CDR3 spans 14 residues. CDR3 nucleotide sequence: TGTGCCAGCGCTCCGTCGGGACAGTACTACGAGCAGTACTTC. This codes for CASAPSGQYYEQYF.

This clone has just one count. This rearrangement joins TRBV27 to TRBJ2-3; D call uncertain. Trimming left V 3 bases short and J 2 bases short, with 12 bases between. The length of the CDR3 is 15 residues. Germline loops: CDR1 MNHEY, CDR2 SMNVEV (reference sequence). The CDR3 nucleotides read TGTGCCAGCAGTTTTAACGGAGTTCTCACAGATACGCAGTATTTT. It is translated as CASSFNGVLTDTQYF.

Written as DNA, the CDR3 is TGTGCCAGCAGGCAGACAGGGGACTATGGCTACACCTTC. Amino acid sequence: CASRQTGDYGYTF. This sequence joins TRBV28 and TRBJ1-2, with 8 bases that match TRBD1. CDR1 and CDR2 (germline): MDHEN, SYDVKM. The CDR3 covers 13 residues. J was trimmed by 3 bases and V by 6 bases; bases with no gene match: 3.

The CDR3 DNA follows: TGTGCCAGCTCACCGGGACTTTCCTACGAGCAGTACTTC. It encodes CASSPGLSYEQYF. The chain has TRBV18 and TRBJ2-7, with D perhaps TRBD2 (6 bases). Germline CDR1 reads KGHSH; CDR2 reads LQKENI. The V and J ends lost 3 bases and 1 base respectively, with 7 bases between them. This CDR3 has 13 amino acids.

This clone has only one observation. This chain uses TRBV7-2 with TRBJ1-2; 11 positions match TRBD1. The CDR3 totals 16 residues. CDR1 SGHTA and CDR2 FQGNSA come from the germline V gene. V dropped 4 bases and J dropped 2; count of bases not matched to a gene: 6. Here the CDR3 reads CASSSPGQGANYGYTF. Here the CDR3 DNA reads TGTGCCAGCAGCTCGCCAGGACAGGGGGCGAACTATGGCTACACCTTC.

The V gene is TRBV15, the J gene TRBJ1-1; D remains ambiguous. CDR3 length: 16 amino acids. CDR1 is LNHNV and CDR2 is YYDKDF in the germline V gene (reference sequence). Trimming shortened V by 3 bases and J by 0 bases, and 14 bases separated the two germline ends. The CDR3, as DNA: TGTGCCACCAGCAGCCTGACGGGTCCAATGAACACTGAAGCTTTCTTT. The encoded protein is CATSSLTGPMNTEAFF.

This clone was picked up a small number of times. The chain recombines TRBV18 with TRBJ1-2; D is undetermined. The V gene's germline CDR1 is KGHSH and CDR2 LQKENI. V lost 8 bases and J 4 bases, leaving 20 bases between the germline ends. This CDR3 comprises 15 residues. The CDR3 DNA reads as TGTGCCAGCGCGCCTCGAACTCCGTCTGCCTATGGCTACACCTTC. Translated, it gives CASAPRTPSAYGYTF.

The rearrangement joins TRBV30 to TRBJ2-5; no firm D call. The CDR3 totals 13 residues. The V end was cut by 1 base, the J end by 2 bases, with 8 bases between. Germline V gene sequence: CDR1 GTSNPN, CDR2 SVGIG (reference sequence). CDR3 loop: CAWSDSIQETQYF. DNA of the CDR3: TGTGCCTGGAGTGACTCCATTCAAGAGACCCAGTACTTC.

V usage is TRBV6-6 and J usage is TRBJ2-7; D is possibly TRBD2 (5 bases). Germline-derived CDR1 and CDR2 are MNHNY and SVGAGI (reference sequence). Deletions cut 6 bases from V and 2 bases from J, with 14 bases between. There are 14 residues in the CDR3. The CDR3 spells CASSPRGSAYEQYF. The CDR3 DNA sequence: TGTGCCAGCAGCCCGCGAGGGTCCGCCTACGAGCAGTACTTC.

J is TRBJ2-7 and V is TRBV7-2, with D unresolved. This CDR3 is 14 amino acids long. Between the trimmed V and J ends, which lost 4 bases and 4 bases, there was a span of 14 bases. Germline V gene sequence: CDR1 SGHTA, CDR2 FQGNSA. CDR3 nucleotide sequence: TGTGCCAGCAGCTCCCCGCGACATCGTTACGAGCAGTACTTC. Protein product: CASSSPRHRYEQYF.

The chain uses TRBV27 and TRBJ1-2; no clear D gene. V lost 2 bases to trimming and J lost 0 bases, with 13 bases between them. Germline assignment: CDR1 MNHEY and CDR2 SMNVEV (reference sequence). The CDR3 has 16 residues. CDR3 sequence: CASSLDLPGTNYGYTF. As DNA, the CDR3 is TGTGCCAGCAGTTTAGACTTACCGGGAACTAACTATGGCTACACCTTC.

This clone came up a few times. V usage is TRBV7-9 and J usage is TRBJ2-3; D perhaps matches TRBD1 (6 bases). Germline lookup yields CDR1 SEHNR and CDR2 FQNEAQ (reference sequence). The V end was cut by 4 bases, the J end by 6 bases, with 8 bases between. The CDR3 length is 12 residues. This CDR3 is CASSSQGDTQYF. The CDR3 DNA reads TGTGCCAGCAGCTCCCAGGGGGATACGCAGTATTTT.

The genes are TRBV27 and TRBJ1-1; D remains unclear. V was cut by 1 base and J by 2 bases, with 5 bases left in between. The CDR3 is 13 residues long. The V gene's germline CDR1 is MNHEY and CDR2 SMNVEV (reference sequence). The chain's CDR3 is CASSLLHNTEAFF. As DNA, the CDR3 is TGTGCCAGCAGTTTATTACATAACACTGAAGCTTTCTTT.

This chain connects TRBV2 to TRBJ1-2, with TRBD1 matching 7 bases. The V segment lost 6 bases and the J segment 0 bases; nucleotides outside the gene matches: 7. Per germline, CDR1 SNHLY and CDR2 FYNNEI. The CDR3 spans 15 residues. In nucleotides, the CDR3 is TGTGCCAGCAGGCCAGACAGGGACACTAACTATGGCTACACCTTC. Translating gives CASRPDRDTNYGYTF. The complete variable domain, with remaining parts taken from reference TRBV2 and TRBJ1-2, reads EPEVTQTPSHQVTQMGQEVILRCVPISNHLYFYWYRQILGQKVEFLVSFYNNEISEKSEIFDDQFSVERPDGSNFTLKIRSTKLEDSAMYFCASRPDRDTNYGYTFGSGTRLTVV.

The J gene is TRBJ2-7, the V gene TRBV28, with TRBD2 matching over 10 bases. The CDR3 has 15 residues. CDR1 and CDR2 from the germline V gene are MDHEN and SYDVKM. Trimming removed 6 bases from V and 2 bases from J; junction bases left unmatched: 7. The CDR3 region has the DNA TGTGCCAGCAGCCGAGGACTAGCGGCTACCTACGAGCAGTACTTC. Protein: CASSRGLAATYEQYF.

The chain has TRBV4-3 and TRBJ1-5; a possible D gene is TRBD1 (5 bases). The CDR3 sequence is 17 residues long. Germline V lookup: CDR1 LGHNA, CDR2 YSLEER. Deletions cut 0 bases from V and 1 base from J, with 13 bases between. The CDR3 loop reads CASSQDWAGQSNQPQHF. CDR3 bases: TGCGCCAGCAGCCAAGATTGGGCCGGACAAAGCAATCAGCCCCAGCATTTT.

This clone was found a few times. V is TRBV28 and J is TRBJ1-2, with 7 bases lining up with TRBD1. CDR1 MDHEN and CDR2 SYDVKM come from the germline V gene. The CDR3 has 14 residues. The junction had 3 bases not matched to a gene; V was cut back by 1 base and J by 4 bases. The CDR3 bases are TGTGCCAGCAGTTTATACACAGGGGCCTATGGCTACACCTTC. Its translation is CASSLYTGAYGYTF.

V gene TRBV6-6 combines with J gene TRBJ2-2, with D possibly matching TRBD1 (6 bases). The CDR3 covers 16 residues. Germline CDR1 is MNHNY and CDR2 is SVGAGI (reference sequence). V shed 4 bases and J shed 1 base, with 13 bases lying between them. CDR3 amino acids: CASSFVQQGNTGELFF. The CDR3 nucleotides read TGTGCCAGCAGTTTCGTCCAACAGGGGAACACCGGGGAGCTGTTTTTT.

This clone was seen only a few times. V and J are TRBV19 and TRBJ1-5, with 10 bases lining up with TRBD1. The CDR3 consists of 18 residues. With V trimmed by 4 bases and J by 4 bases, 13 bases remained unmatched. The germline gives CDR1 LNHDA, CDR2 SQIVND (reference sequence). CDR3 in DNA: TGTGCCAGTAGTAAAGGAAGTGGGACAGGGGTAGGGAATCAGCCCCAGCATTTT. It encodes CASSKGSGTGVGNQPQHF. Based on the CDR3 plus reference TRBV19 and TRBJ1-5, the full variable domain is DGGITQSPKYLFRKEGQNVTLSCEQNLNHDAMYWYRQDPGQGLRLIYYSQIVNDFQKGDIAEGYSVSREKKESFPLTVTSAQKNPTAFYLCASSKGSGTGVGNQPQHFGDGTRLSIL.

V and J are TRBV7-2 and TRBJ2-2, with TRBD1 matching over 10 bases. CDR3 size: 14 residues. The ends lost 5 bases at V and 6 bases at J; junction bases unmatched: 3. Germline V gene sequence: CDR1 SGHTA, CDR2 FQGNSA. This CDR3 is CASSPDRGAGELFF. The CDR3 DNA reads as TGTGCCAGCAGCCCGGACAGGGGGGCCGGGGAGCTGTTTTTT.

This clone was observed a few times. The chain carries TRBV7-9 and TRBJ2-7, with D tentatively TRBD2 (5 bases). The CDR3 consists of 12 residues. Germline V gives CDR1 SEHNR, CDR2 FQNEAQ (reference sequence). Trimming stripped 5 bases from V and 3 bases from J, with 8 bases between. The CDR3 nucleotides read TGTGCCAGCAGCCGGGGTCACTACGAGCAGTACTTC. Its translation is CASSRGHYEQYF.